Listed below are T cell receptor beta chains from one sample, sequenced in a study of cytomegalovirus exposure and HLA in healthy donors. The assay was immunoSEQ multiplex PCR, and TCRdb's table has in-frame clones only and misses some. The sample includes under 200,000 clones, over 70% of them seen just once. The sample comprised PBMCs. These receptors were collected from a middle-aged man in good health and CMV-seropositive. The CDR3 runs from the conserved cysteine through the conserved F or W. A D gene is named only where the DNA matches it firmly. For some rows the clone size is stated as once, few or many, or as a class when expanded; others skip it.

d_call: TRBD1
v_call: TRBV7-2
clone_size: -
cdr3_length: 16
j_call: TRBJ1-1
cdr3_nt: TGTGCCAGCAGCCCCCAGGGGGCCGGGAGTGGCACTGAAGCTTTCTTT
cdr3_aa: CASSPQGAGSGTEAFF

d_call: -
v_call: TRBV5-4
clone_size: -
cdr3_length: 16
j_call: TRBJ2-3
cdr3_nt: TGTGCCAGCAGCTTGGGTGGGGCGTCTGGTGGAGATACGCAGTATTTT
cdr3_aa: CASSLGGASGGDTQYF

d_call: TRBD2
v_call: TRBV5-1
clone_size: -
cdr3_length: 15
j_call: TRBJ2-7
cdr3_nt: TGCGCCAGCAGCCCTGGGACTAGCGGACCCTACGAGCAGTACTTC
cdr3_aa: CASSPGTSGPYEQYF

d_call: -
v_call: TRBV7-6
clone_size: -
cdr3_length: 15
j_call: TRBJ2-3
cdr3_nt: TGTGCCAGCAGCTTAGCGAATCCAGGGACAGATACGCAGTATTTT
cdr3_aa: CASSLANPGTDTQYF

d_call: -
v_call: TRBV7-8
clone_size: -
cdr3_length: 13
j_call: TRBJ1-1
cdr3_nt: TGTGCCAGCAGCTTAGGCGGGGACACTGAAGCTTTCTTT
cdr3_aa: CASSLGGDTEAFF

d_call: TRBD2
v_call: TRBV5-1
clone_size: -
cdr3_length: 17
j_call: TRBJ2-2
cdr3_nt: TGCGCCAGCAGCTTGGTAACTAGCGGCCGGCGGACCGGGGAGCTGTTTTTT
cdr3_aa: CASSLVTSGRRTGELFF

d_call: -
v_call: TRBV28
clone_size: once
cdr3_length: 14
j_call: TRBJ1-1
cdr3_nt: TGTGCCAGCAGAGCCGGGACTGAGAACACTGAAGCTTTCTTT
cdr3_aa: CASRAGTENTEAFF

d_call: -
v_call: TRBV11-1
clone_size: -
cdr3_length: 18
j_call: TRBJ1-1
cdr3_nt: TGTGCCAGCAGCTTAGTATATGCGGCGGATGTGGCGAACACTGAAGCTTTCTTT
cdr3_aa: CASSLVYAADVANTEAFF

d_call: -
v_call: TRBV5-1
clone_size: -
cdr3_length: 15
j_call: TRBJ2-5
cdr3_nt: TGCGCCAGCAGCTTGCGTAGCGGGACAGTAGAGACCCAGTACTTC
cdr3_aa: CASSLRSGTVETQYF

d_call: TRBD2
v_call: TRBV9
clone_size: -
cdr3_length: 15
j_call: TRBJ2-7
cdr3_nt: TGTGCCAGCAGCGTAGGTAGCGGGAGCGGCTTCGAGCAGTACTTC
cdr3_aa: CASSVGSGSGFEQYF

d_call: -
v_call: TRBV11-1
clone_size: -
cdr3_length: 14
j_call: TRBJ2-7
cdr3_nt: TGTGCCAGCAGCCCCGGAATAGCGCTCTACGAGCAGTACTTC
cdr3_aa: CASSPGIALYEQYF

d_call: -
v_call: TRBV5-6
clone_size: -
cdr3_length: 15
j_call: TRBJ2-1
cdr3_nt: TGTGCCAGCAGAGCGGGGTGGGGGCTATACAATGAGCAGTTCTTC
cdr3_aa: CASRAGWGLYNEQFF

d_call: TRBD2
v_call: TRBV5-1
clone_size: few
cdr3_length: 13
j_call: TRBJ2-7
cdr3_nt: TGCGCCAGCAGCTCGCTAGCGGGGGACGAGCAGTACTTC
cdr3_aa: CASSSLAGDEQYF

d_call: TRBD2
v_call: TRBV5-1
clone_size: -
cdr3_length: 16
j_call: TRBJ2-3
cdr3_nt: TGCGCCAGCAGCCGCGGACTAGCGGGAGAGGTAGATACGCAGTATTTT
cdr3_aa: CASSRGLAGEVDTQYF

d_call: TRBD1
v_call: TRBV5-6
clone_size: -
cdr3_length: 16
j_call: TRBJ1-1
cdr3_nt: TGTGCCAGCAGCTTTAGAACGCTAGGACACAGGGGCGGCGCTTTCTTT
cdr3_aa: CASSFRTLGHRGGAFF

d_call: TRBD1
v_call: TRBV19
clone_size: -
cdr3_length: 15
j_call: TRBJ1-1
cdr3_nt: TGTGCCAGTAGTATACAGGGACAGGGGAACACTGAAGCTTTCTTT
cdr3_aa: CASSIQGQGNTEAFF

d_call: TRBD1
v_call: TRBV7-9
clone_size: -
cdr3_length: 17
j_call: TRBJ2-7
cdr3_nt: TGTTCCAGCAGCTTAGCCCGGGGACAGGGTATCTCCTACGAGCAGTACTTC
cdr3_aa: CSSSLARGQGISYEQYF

d_call: -
v_call: TRBV7-3
clone_size: -
cdr3_length: 14
j_call: TRBJ1-2
cdr3_nt: TGTGCCAGCAGCTTAATGGCAGGGGAGTATGGCTACACCTTC
cdr3_aa: CASSLMAGEYGYTF

d_call: -
v_call: TRBV11-2
clone_size: -
cdr3_length: 14
j_call: TRBJ2-7
cdr3_nt: TGTGCCAGCAGCCCCGGACTGATAGACTACGAGCAGTACTTC
cdr3_aa: CASSPGLIDYEQYF

d_call: -
v_call: TRBV5-4
clone_size: few
cdr3_length: 14
j_call: TRBJ2-5
cdr3_nt: TGTGCCAGCAGCCACCGGGGAGCGGATGAGACCCAGTACTTC
cdr3_aa: CASSHRGADETQYF

d_call: TRBD2
v_call: TRBV5-4
clone_size: -
cdr3_length: 17
j_call: TRBJ2-2
cdr3_nt: TGTGCCAGCAGCTCGGGGGGGGGCGGGCCGAACACCGGGGAGCTGTTTTTT
cdr3_aa: CASSSGGGGPNTGELFF

d_call: TRBD1
v_call: TRBV7-9
clone_size: -
cdr3_length: 19
j_call: TRBJ2-6
cdr3_nt: TGTGCCAGCAGCTCCTTCGGGCAGGGGGCAAGGGCTGGGGCCAACGTCCTGACTTTC
cdr3_aa: CASSSFGQGARAGANVLTF

d_call: TRBD1
v_call: TRBV7-2
clone_size: -
cdr3_length: 18
j_call: TRBJ1-4
cdr3_nt: TGTGCCAGCAGCTTAATCGGGGGGACAGGGGGAATACGAGAAAAACTGTTTTTT
cdr3_aa: CASSLIGGTGGIREKLFF

d_call: TRBD1
v_call: TRBV28
clone_size: -
cdr3_length: 13
j_call: TRBJ1-2
cdr3_nt: TGTGCCAGCAGCCAGCGACAGGGGTATGGCTACACCTTC
cdr3_aa: CASSQRQGYGYTF

d_call: TRBD1
v_call: TRBV5-4
clone_size: -
cdr3_length: 14
j_call: TRBJ1-1
cdr3_nt: TGTGCCAGCAGCACTCAACAGGGGTTCACTGAAGCTTTCTTT
cdr3_aa: CASSTQQGFTEAFF

d_call: TRBD1
v_call: TRBV7-9
clone_size: -
cdr3_length: 15
j_call: TRBJ1-1
cdr3_nt: TGTTCCAGCAGCTTATTGACAGGGCTCGCCTCTGAAGCTTTCTTT
cdr3_aa: CSSSLLTGLASEAFF

d_call: -
v_call: TRBV6-1
clone_size: -
cdr3_length: 14
j_call: TRBJ1-3
cdr3_nt: TGTGCCAGCAGTGAAAACAGGTCTGGAAACACCATATATTTT
cdr3_aa: CASSENRSGNTIYF

d_call: TRBD2
v_call: TRBV2
clone_size: -
cdr3_length: 18
j_call: TRBJ2-1
cdr3_nt: TGTGCCAGCAGTGTAAAAGTCGGGACTAGCGGGAGTGGTAATGAGCAGTTCTTC
cdr3_aa: CASSVKVGTSGSGNEQFF

d_call: TRBD1
v_call: TRBV11-2
clone_size: -
cdr3_length: 15
j_call: TRBJ2-2
cdr3_nt: TGTGCCAGCAGCGTGGGACAGTCGAACACCGGGGAGCTGTTTTTT
cdr3_aa: CASSVGQSNTGELFF